A selection of T cell receptor beta chains follows, all from one sample in a study of blood T cells in healthy people across ages. Using its own MiXCR run on the 5' RACE reads, TCRdb lists one record per CDR3 protein. The table lists approximately 1,700,000 distinct CDR3 sequences, 35% to 50% of them singletons. The sequenced sample was blood. Every receptor here comes from a human donor in good health. CDR3s include the opening cysteine and the closing phenylalanine or tryptophan. Fields, in order: V gene, J gene, D gene, clone size, CDR3 protein, CDR3 DNA. D genes are given only for firm matches. For some rows the clone size is stated as once, few or many, or as a class when expanded; others skip it.

V: TRBV29-1
J: TRBJ1-1
D: .
size: .
CDR3: CSVNRENRDPEAFF
DNA: TGCAGCGTGAACCGTGAGAACAGGGACCCTGAAGCTTTCTTT

V: TRBV9
J: TRBJ2-1
D: TRBD1
size: .
CDR3: CASSPVTGVWDEQFF
DNA: TGTGCCAGCAGCCCTGTGACAGGGGTCTGGGATGAGCAGTTCTTC

V: TRBV6-1
J: TRBJ1-5
D: .
size: .
CDR3: CASSEQGPGQPQHF
DNA: TGTGCCAGCAGTGAGCAGGGTCCGGGGCAGCCCCAGCATTTT

V: TRBV7-3
J: TRBJ2-7
D: .
size: .
CDR3: CASSAISGRLDEQYF
DNA: TGTGCCAGCAGCGCCATTAGCGGACGCCTGGACGAGCAGTACTTC

V: TRBV7-8
J: TRBJ2-7
D: .
size: many
CDR3: CASRGGSYEQYF
DNA: TGTGCCAGTCGGGGTGGCTCCTACGAGCAGTACTTC

V: TRBV4-3
J: TRBJ1-1
D: .
size: .
CDR3: CASSLGRLSTEAFF
DNA: TGCGCCAGCAGCCTGGGCAGATTGAGCACTGAAGCTTTCTTT

V: TRBV5-1
J: TRBJ2-5
D: .
size: .
CDR3: CASSLIGTQETQYF
DNA: TGCGCCAGCAGCTTGATAGGGACCCAAGAGACCCAGTACTTC

V: TRBV7-2
J: TRBJ2-7
D: TRBD2
size: few
CDR3: CASSLEGFLAGIFYEQYF
DNA: TGTGCCAGCAGCTTAGAGGGGTTTCTAGCGGGAATCTTCTACGAGCAGTACTTC

V: TRBV7-6
J: TRBJ2-1
D: .
size: .
CDR3: CASSLAGALDEQFF
DNA: TGTGCCAGCAGCTTGGCGGGGGCGCTCGATGAGCAGTTCTTC

V: TRBV4-3
J: TRBJ2-7
D: .
size: few
CDR3: CASSQEWQGSTYEQYF
DNA: TGCGCCAGCAGCCAAGAGTGGCAGGGGTCCACCTACGAGCAGTACTTC

V: TRBV9
J: TRBJ2-4
D: .
size: .
CDR3: CASSVGDQNIQYF
DNA: TGTGCCAGCAGCGTAGGTGACCAAAACATTCAGTACTTC

V: TRBV5-1
J: TRBJ2-7
D: TRBD1
size: .
CDR3: CASSPDRGTNEQYF
DNA: TGCGCCAGCAGCCCCGACAGGGGGACTAACGAGCAGTACTTC

V: TRBV29-1
J: TRBJ2-1
D: TRBD1
size: .
CDR3: CSFEGTGMWQFF
DNA: TGCAGCTTTGAAGGGACAGGGATGTGGCAGTTCTTC

V: TRBV15
J: TRBJ2-7
D: .
size: many
CDR3: CATSRTRDGYYEQYF
DNA: TGTGCCACCAGCAGAACCCGGGACGGATACTACGAGCAGTACTTC

V: TRBV20-1
J: TRBJ2-5
D: TRBD1
size: .
CDR3: CSARDDGTGIFVETQYF
DNA: TGCAGTGCTAGAGATGACGGGACAGGCATCTTTGTAGAGACCCAGTACTTC

V: TRBV4-3
J: TRBJ1-5
D: TRBD1
size: few
CDR3: CASSLDRDGGQPQHF
DNA: TGCGCCAGCAGTCTCGACAGGGATGGCGGTCAGCCCCAGCATTTT

V: TRBV19
J: TRBJ2-7
D: TRBD2
size: few
CDR3: CASSIGSGGRLSYEQYF
DNA: TGTGCCAGTAGTATAGGGAGCGGGGGCCGGCTTTCCTACGAGCAGTACTTC

V: TRBV25-1
J: TRBJ2-3
D: .
size: .
CDR3: CASSTSGEPGGTQYF
DNA: TGTGCCAGCAGTACATCAGGGGAACCCGGGGGTACGCAGTATTTT

V: TRBV4-3
J: TRBJ2-5
D: .
size: .
CDR3: CASSQDLPGRLGGVASKETQYF
DNA: TGCGCCAGCAGCCAAGATCTTCCGGGCCGGTTAGGGGGGGTAGCGTCAAAAGAGACCCAGTACTTC

V: TRBV7-3
J: TRBJ2-7
D: .
size: few
CDR3: CASSLTRQGPHEQYF
DNA: TGTGCCAGCAGCTTAACGCGGCAGGGGCCCCACGAGCAGTACTTC

V: TRBV7-3
J: TRBJ2-1
D: .
size: .
CDR3: CASSSAGPANEQFF
DNA: TGTGCCAGCAGCTCCGCGGGGCCCGCAAATGAGCAGTTCTTC

V: TRBV5-1
J: TRBJ2-1
D: TRBD1
size: .
CDR3: CAGSLERQGADEQFF
DNA: TGCGCCGGCAGCTTAGAGAGACAGGGGGCAGATGAGCAGTTCTTC

V: TRBV20-1
J: TRBJ1-2
D: TRBD1
size: .
CDR3: CSARGQGWGYTF
DNA: TGCAGTGCGAGAGGACAGGGATGGGGCTACACCTTC

V: TRBV6-5
J: TRBJ1-5
D: .
size: once
CDR3: CASSLSPSPGKPQHF
DNA: TGTGCCAGCAGTTTAAGCCCAAGCCCCGGGAAGCCCCAGCATTTT

V: TRBV5-1
J: TRBJ2-1
D: .
size: .
CDR3: CASSPRTTTYNEQFF
DNA: TGCGCCAGCAGCCCCAGGACTACCACCTACAATGAGCAGTTCTTC

V: TRBV18
J: TRBJ2-7
D: .
size: .
CDR3: CASSPLLGQDYEQYF
DNA: TGTGCCAGCTCACCACTCCTAGGGCAGGACTACGAGCAGTACTTC

V: TRBV12-3/TRBV12-4
J: TRBJ2-4
D: .
size: few
CDR3: CASSLPGVVRSKNIQYF
DNA: TGTGCCAGCAGCCTCCCTGGGGTGGTCAGGTCTAAAAACATTCAGTACTTC

V: TRBV6-5
J: TRBJ1-1
D: .
size: .
CDR3: CASSSHLEGNTEAFF
DNA: TGTGCCAGCAGTTCCCATCTGGAGGGGAACACTGAAGCTTTCTTT

V: TRBV9
J: TRBJ2-7
D: TRBD1
size: .
CDR3: CASSERTGVELDEQYF
DNA: TGTGCCAGCAGCGAAAGGACAGGGGTTGAACTAGACGAGCAGTACTTC

V: TRBV29-1
J: TRBJ2-7
D: .
size: .
CDR3: CSVGQGITYEQYF
DNA: TGCAGCGTTGGGCAGGGAATTACCTACGAGCAGTACTTC

V: TRBV3-1
J: TRBJ2-1
D: .
size: .
CDR3: CASSQELVVNSYNEQFF
DNA: TGTGCCAGCAGCCAAGAGTTGGTGGTAAACTCCTACAATGAGCAGTTCTTC

V: TRBV4-3
J: TRBJ2-1
D: TRBD1
size: .
CDR3: CASSQGVGGSSYNEQFF
DNA: TGCGCCAGCAGCCAAGGGGTAGGGGGCAGCTCCTACAATGAGCAGTTCTTC

V: TRBV29-1
J: TRBJ2-1
D: .
size: .
CDR3: CSVRTRGNEQFF
DNA: TGCAGCGTTAGGACAAGGGGTAATGAGCAGTTCTTC

V: TRBV9
J: TRBJ2-3
D: TRBD2
size: few
CDR3: CASSFGTSGGFTDTQYF
DNA: TGTGCCAGCAGCTTCGGGACTAGCGGGGGTTTTACAGATACGCAGTATTTT

V: TRBV6-1
J: TRBJ1-1
D: .
size: few
CDR3: CASSDVRGTEAFF
DNA: TGTGCCAGCAGTGATGTCAGGGGCACTGAAGCTTTCTTT

V: TRBV20-1
J: TRBJ2-7
D: .
size: many
CDR3: CSARLYEQYF
DNA: TGCAGTGCTAGATTGTACGAGCAGTACTTC